Following are 25 T cell receptor beta chains from one sample sequenced in a study of T cell responses to AZD1222 COVID-19 vaccine. Assay: immunoSEQ multiplex PCR; the TCRdb copy retains only in-frame clones and omits some. The table has over 90,000 clones, roughly 83% seen once. This sample comprised peripheral blood, obtained on day 0 of AZD1222 vaccination. Source of these receptors: an adult in good health.

V gene TRBV5-1 combines with J gene TRBJ1-2; 11 bases map to TRBD1. Per the germline V gene, CDR1 is SGHRS and CDR2 is YFSETQ. The CDR3 covers 16 residues. The V segment lost 4 bases and the J segment 2 bases; nucleotides outside the gene matches: 7. CDR3 region: CASSLGQGARNYGYTF. CDR3 nucleotide sequence: TGCGCCAGCAGCCTCGGACAGGGGGCGAGAAACTATGGCTACACCTTC.

J is TRBJ1-2 and V is TRBV6-1, with a possible D match to TRBD1 (5 bases). Deletions cut 3 bases from V and 6 bases from J, with 14 bases between. The CDR3 loop spans 14 amino acids. Germline assignment: CDR1 MNHNS and CDR2 SASEGT. This chain's CDR3 is CASSDGREFDGYTF. CDR3 bases: TGTGCCAGCAGTGATGGCAGGGAGTTCGATGGCTACACCTTC.

This rearrangement joins TRBV30 to TRBJ1-5; 11 nucleotides match TRBD1. V lost 5 bases to trimming and J lost 2 bases; unmatched junction nucleotides: 8. CDR1 is GTSNPN, CDR2 SVGIG, per germline (reference sequence). This CDR3 has 16 residues. The DNA for the CDR3 is TGTGCCTGGTCCGGGACAGGGGGACATGGCAATCAGCCCCAGCATTTT. Translation: CAWSGTGGHGNQPQHF. The whole variable domain, filled in from reference TRBV30 and TRBJ1-5, reads SQTIHQWPATLVQPVGSPLSLECTVEGTSNPNLYWYRQAAGRGLQLLFYSVGIGQISSEVPQNLSASRPQDRQFILSSKKLLLSDSGFYLCAWSGTGGHGNQPQHFGDGTRLSIL.

The rearrangement joins TRBV5-4 to TRBJ2-7; TRBD1 agrees at 10 bases. V was pared by 4 bases and J by 2 bases, with 6 bases of the junction left unmatched. The germline CDR1 and CDR2 sequences are SGHNT and YYREEE (reference sequence). The length of the CDR3 is 15 residues. CDR3 region: CASSVRDRGPYEQYF. CDR3 nucleotides: TGTGCCAGCAGCGTCCGGGACAGGGGACCCTACGAGCAGTACTTC.

This clone was recorded only once. The chain joins TRBV28 to TRBJ2-2, with 11 bases fitting TRBD2. The J segment lost 2 bases and the V segment lost 6 bases, leaving 5 bases of the junction unmatched. Per the germline V gene, CDR1 is MDHEN and CDR2 is SYDVKM. The length of the CDR3 is 16 residues. Written as DNA, the CDR3 is TGTGCCAGCAGAACGGGACTAGCGGCTAACACCGGGGAGCTGTTTTTT. Its translation: CASRTGLAANTGELFF.

This clone was picked up a small number of times. The genes are TRBV4-3 and TRBJ1-4; D not resolved. The CDR3 consists of 18 residues. Germline V CDR1 and CDR2: LGHNA, YSLEER. Deletions cut 2 bases from V and 0 bases from J, with 16 bases between. As DNA, the CDR3 is TGCGCCAGCAGCCAATTCCGGGCCTTGAAGGCAACTAATGAAAAACTGTTTTTT. Translating it yields CASSQFRALKATNEKLFF.

This chain joins TRBV20-1 and TRBJ2-5; D ambiguous. CDR3 length: 11 amino acids. CDR1 and CDR2 from the germline V gene are DFQATT and SNEGSKA (reference sequence). V was clipped by 2 bases and J by 4 bases, with 5 bases between them. The CDR3 DNA reads TGCAGTGCTAGACTAGGAGAGACCCAGTACTTC. Protein: CSARLGETQYF.

V and J are TRBV5-1 and TRBJ1-6, with TRBD1 matching over 8 bases. Germline-derived CDR1 and CDR2 are SGHRS and YFSETQ. After removal of 4 bases from V and 0 bases from J, the junction contained 6 bases not matched to a gene. The CDR3 totals 17 residues. CDR3 DNA: TGCGCCAGCAGCACGAGGACAGGGAGCTCCTATAATTCACCCCTCCACTTT. Translated: CASSTRTGSSYNSPLHF.

This sequence joins TRBV7-2 and TRBJ2-3, with TRBD2 matching over 8 bases. The V gene's germline CDR1 is SGHTA and CDR2 FQGNSA. CDR3 length equals 15 residues. The ends lost 6 bases at V and 0 bases at J; junction bases unmatched: 5. CDR3 amino acids: CASRASGGSTDTQYF. The DNA of the CDR3 is TGTGCCAGCAGGGCAAGCGGGGGAAGCACAGATACGCAGTATTTT.

Only one count was recorded for this clone. The gene calls are TRBV6-5 and TRBJ1-2; possible D gene TRBD1, 5 bases. The CDR3 runs 14 residues. The ends were cut back, 0 bases at V and 4 bases at J, with 9 bases in the middle. Germline CDR1 reads MNHEY; CDR2 reads SVGAGI. CDR3 DNA sequence: TGTGCCAGCAGTTACTCGACGGGGCGCTATGGCTACACCTTC. Its protein product is CASSYSTGRYGYTF.

This clone was seen a few times. J is TRBJ1-2 and V is TRBV24-1; no firm D call. This CDR3 region has 13 residues. The germline CDR1 and CDR2 sequences are KGHDR and SFDVKD. Trimming shortened V by 7 bases and J by 1 base, and 9 bases separated the two germline ends. This CDR3 reads CATSLSHNYGYTF. CDR3 DNA sequence: TGTGCCACCAGCCTTTCTCATAACTATGGCTACACCTTC.

This clone was recorded once. Other DNA sequences within the sample encode an identical CDR3. This chain's CDR3 is CSVEGAGGIYEQYF. The CDR3 coding sequence is TGCAGCGTTGAGGGGGCGGGAGGGATATACGAGCAGTACTTC. V usage is TRBV29-1 and J usage is TRBJ2-7, with 9 nucleotides matching TRBD2. Trimming took 3 bases from V and 4 from J; bases not matched to a gene: 7. The CDR3 loop spans 14 amino acids. Germline V lookup: CDR1 SQVTM, CDR2 ANQGSEA.

The V and J genes are TRBV5-1 and TRBJ2-3; TRBD2 matches at 9 bases. The V segment lost 4 bases and the J segment 1 base; nucleotides outside the gene matches: 7. CDR1 SGHRS and CDR2 YFSETQ come from the germline V gene. The CDR3 totals 16 residues. The DNA for the CDR3 is TGCGCCAGCAGCCCCGGGGCTAGCGGGGGCACAGATACGCAGTATTTT. This translates into CASSPGASGGTDTQYF. Full variable domain (missing parts from reference TRBV5-1 and TRBJ2-3): KAGVTQTPRYLIKTRGQQVTLSCSPISGHRSVSWYQQTPGQGLQFLFEYFSETQRNKGNFPGRFSGRQFSNSRSEMNVSTLELGDSALYLCASSPGASGGTDTQYFGPGTRLTVL.

This clone was detected once. The chain joins TRBV6-1 to TRBJ1-2; D uncertain. Germline V gene lookup returns CDR1 MNHNS and CDR2 SASEGT. This CDR3 is built from 15 residues. The V and J ends lost 0 bases and 5 bases respectively, with 13 bases between them. The chain's CDR3 is CASSEAPGSGYGYTF. The DNA of the CDR3 is TGTGCCAGCAGTGAAGCCCCAGGTTCGGGGTATGGCTACACCTTC.

The CDR3: CASRSVSPKDTQYF. The CDR3 bases are TGCGCCAGCAGGTCAGTCTCGCCCAAAGATACGCAGTATTTT. The chain joins TRBV5-1 to TRBJ2-3; D unresolved. This CDR3 has 14 amino acids. V lost 5 bases and J lost 5, with 15 bases in between. Germline lookup yields CDR1 SGHRS and CDR2 YFSETQ.

The rearrangement uses TRBV9 and TRBJ1-3, with D unclear. This CDR3 is 15 amino acids long. Trimming pared 2 bases from V and 0 bases from J, leaving 9 bases between. CDR1 SGDLS and CDR2 YYNGEE come from the germline V gene. CDR3 region: CASSVHSSSGNTIYF. The CDR3 nucleotides read TGTGCCAGCAGCGTTCATTCGAGCTCTGGAAACACCATATATTTT.

This clone showed up just once. V gene TRBV28 combines with J gene TRBJ1-2; D uncertain. The CDR3 spans 11 residues. Germline loops: CDR1 MDHEN, CDR2 SYDVKM. V was trimmed by 3 bases and J by 6 bases, leaving 5 bases between them. This CDR3 is CASSFGDGYTF. CDR3 coding DNA: TGTGCCAGCAGTTTCGGGGATGGCTACACCTTC.

The V call is TRBV6-5, the J call TRBJ1-1; 8 nucleotides match TRBD1. Germline assignment: CDR1 MNHEY and CDR2 SVGAGI. This CDR3 is built from 11 residues. The V segment lost 6 bases and the J segment 8 bases; nucleotides outside the gene matches: 2. CDR3 protein: CASRRQGEAFF. CDR3 sequence (DNA): TGTGCCAGCAGAAGACAGGGGGAAGCTTTCTTT.

The table lists this clone with a count of one. The rearrangement joins TRBV5-6 to TRBJ1-2; possibly TRBD1 for D (5 bases). The CDR3 spans 12 residues. In germline, CDR1 is SGHDT, CDR2 YYEEEE. Trimming left V 4 bases short and J 7 bases short, with 11 bases between. This CDR3 is CASSKQGVGYTF. The CDR3 DNA follows: TGTGCCAGCAGCAAGCAGGGTGTTGGCTACACCTTC.

Only a few counts were recorded for this clone. The chain has TRBV3-1 (or the pseudogene TRBV3-2) and TRBJ1-1, with unresolved D. Germline CDR1 LGHDT, CDR2 YNNKEL (reference sequence). The CDR3 sequence is 13 residues long. The V and J ends lost 2 bases and 1 base respectively, with 5 bases between them. The DNA for the CDR3 is TGTGCCAGCAGCCAAATTGCGAACACTGAAGCTTTCTTT. Translating gives CASSQIANTEAFF.

V gene TRBV4-2 combines with J gene TRBJ2-1; the match to TRBD2 covers 10 bases. CDR3 length: 21 residues. After removal of 0 bases from V and 0 bases from J, the junction contained 14 bases not matched to a gene. Germline loops: CDR1 LGHNA, CDR2 YNFKEQ. The DNA of the CDR3 is TGTGCCAGCAGCCAAGACGGGGGGGCTACTAGCGGGGCTAGCTCCTACAATGAGCAGTTCTTC. Protein sequence: CASSQDGGATSGASSYNEQFF.

The chain is built from TRBV3-1 (or the pseudogene TRBV3-2) and TRBJ2-5, with D perhaps matching TRBD2 (6 bases). The CDR3 extends over 15 amino acids. V dropped 0 bases and J dropped 1 base, with 9 bases sitting between them. Germline CDR1 is LGHDT and CDR2 is YNNKEL (reference sequence). Written as DNA, the CDR3 is TGTGCCAGCAGCCAAGACCGGGACTTCCAAGAGACCCAGTACTTC. Encoded protein: CASSQDRDFQETQYF.

The rearrangement joins TRBV11-3 to TRBJ2-4, with 10 bases that match TRBD1. The CDR3 has 20 residues. Trimming took 1 base from V and 6 from J; bases not matched to a gene: 18. Germline V lookup: CDR1 SGHNT, CDR2 YENEEA. This chain's CDR3 is CASSLGPGQGYVGPGNIQYF. The CDR3 DNA sequence: TGTGCCAGCAGCTTAGGCCCGGGACAGGGGTATGTGGGTCCGGGAAACATTCAGTACTTC. Full variable domain (rest looked up from reference TRBV11-3 and TRBJ2-4): EAGVVQSPRYKIIEKKQPVAFWCNPISGHNTLYWYLQNLGQGPELLIRYENEEAVDDSQLPKDRFSAERLKGVDSTLKIQPAELGDSAVYLCASSLGPGQGYVGPGNIQYFGAGTRLSVL.

The chain recombines TRBV12-5 with TRBJ1-6, with a weak D call TRBD1 (6 bases). V was pared by 4 bases and J by 4 bases, with 8 bases between. CDR1 is LGHNT, CDR2 FRNRAP, per germline. CDR3 length equals 14 residues. DNA of the CDR3: TGTGCTAGTGGTTGGGGACAATATAATTCACCCCTCCACTTT. It codes for CASGWGQYNSPLHF. Using reference TRBV12-5 and TRBJ1-6 for the parts outside the CDR3, the full variable domain is DARVTQTPRHKVTEMGQEVTMRCQPILGHNTVFWYRQTMMQGLELLAYFRNRAPLDDSGMPKDRFSAEMPDATLATLKIQPSEPRDSAVYFCASGWGQYNSPLHFGNGTRLTVT.

J is TRBJ1-1 and V is TRBV6-2 or TRBV6-3; D unresolved. There are 13 residues in the CDR3. V was trimmed by 2 bases and J by 8 bases, leaving 12 bases between them. Germline V gene sequence: CDR1 MNHEY, CDR2 SVGEGT. CDR3 sequence (DNA): TGTGCCAGCAGTTACCCGGGAAGGCCAGAAGCTTTCTTT. It is translated as CASSYPGRPEAFF.